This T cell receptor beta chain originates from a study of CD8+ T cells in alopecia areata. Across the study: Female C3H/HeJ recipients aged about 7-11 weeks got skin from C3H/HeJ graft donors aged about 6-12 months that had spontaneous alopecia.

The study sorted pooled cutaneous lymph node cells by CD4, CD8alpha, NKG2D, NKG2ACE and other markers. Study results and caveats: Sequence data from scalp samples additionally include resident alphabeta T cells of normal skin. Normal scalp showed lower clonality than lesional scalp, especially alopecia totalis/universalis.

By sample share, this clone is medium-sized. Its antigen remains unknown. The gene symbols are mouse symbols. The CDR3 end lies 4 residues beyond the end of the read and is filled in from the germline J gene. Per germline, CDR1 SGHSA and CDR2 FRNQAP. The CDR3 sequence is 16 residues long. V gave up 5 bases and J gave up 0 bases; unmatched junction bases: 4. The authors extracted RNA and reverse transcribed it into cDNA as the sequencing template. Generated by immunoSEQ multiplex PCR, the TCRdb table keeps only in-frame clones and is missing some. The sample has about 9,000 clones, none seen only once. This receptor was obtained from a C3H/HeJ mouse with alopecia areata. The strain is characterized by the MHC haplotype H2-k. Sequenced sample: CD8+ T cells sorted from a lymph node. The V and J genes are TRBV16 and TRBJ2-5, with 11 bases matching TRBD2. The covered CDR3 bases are TGTGCAAGCAGCCCGGGGACTGGGGGTAACCAAGAC. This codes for CASSPGTGGNQD. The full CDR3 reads CASSPGTGGNQDTQYF.